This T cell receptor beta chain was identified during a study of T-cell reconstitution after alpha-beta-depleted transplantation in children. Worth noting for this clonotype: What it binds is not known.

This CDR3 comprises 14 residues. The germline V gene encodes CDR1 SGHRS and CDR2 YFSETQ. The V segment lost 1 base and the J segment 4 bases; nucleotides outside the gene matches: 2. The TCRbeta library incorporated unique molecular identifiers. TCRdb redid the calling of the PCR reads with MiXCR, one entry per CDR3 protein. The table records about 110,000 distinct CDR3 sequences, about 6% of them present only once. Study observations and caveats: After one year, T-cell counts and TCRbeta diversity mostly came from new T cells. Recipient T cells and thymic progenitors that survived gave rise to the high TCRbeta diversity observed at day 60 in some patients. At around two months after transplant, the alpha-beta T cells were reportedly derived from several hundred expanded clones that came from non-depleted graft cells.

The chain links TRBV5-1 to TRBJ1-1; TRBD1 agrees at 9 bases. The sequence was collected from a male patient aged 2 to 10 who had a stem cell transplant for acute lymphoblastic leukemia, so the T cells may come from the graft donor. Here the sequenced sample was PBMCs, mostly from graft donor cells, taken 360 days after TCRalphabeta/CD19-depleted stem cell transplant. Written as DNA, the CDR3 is TGCGCCAGCAGCTTGTGGACAGGGGCCACTGAAGCTTTCTTT. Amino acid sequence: CASSLWTGATEAFF. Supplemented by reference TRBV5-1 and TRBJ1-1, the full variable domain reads KAGVTQTPRYLIKTRGQQVTLSCSPISGHRSVSWYQQTPGQGLQFLFEYFSETQRNKGNFPGRFSGRQFSNSRSEMNVSTLELGDSALYLCASSLWTGATEAFFGQGTRLTVV.